This passage covers 5 T cell receptor beta chains from one sample sequenced in a study of blood T cells in healthy people across ages. Then a second PCR, running roughly 7 to 11 cycles, was carried out with a sample-barcoded 5' primer and a J-beta primer mix. TCRdb used MiXCR to reprocess the 5' RACE reads, holding one entry per CDR3 protein. The sample includes about 780,000 distinct CDR3 sequences, around 50% of them seen just once. The sequencing input was blood. The source of these receptors is a man at least 80 years old in good health.

The chain links TRBV9 to TRBJ2-5, with D hard to call. The last part of the DNA fits TRBJ2-7 better; the J call may be wrong. CDR1 SGDLS and CDR2 YYNGEE come from the germline V gene. The CDR3 has 14 amino acids. CDR3 in DNA: TGTGCCAGCAGCCCCACCAGGTCAGCCGACGAGCAGTACTTC. Amino acid sequence: CASSPTRSADEQYF.

V usage is TRBV6-6 and J usage is TRBJ2-1; 9 positions agree with TRBD2. The J segment lost 7 bases and the V segment lost 0 bases, leaving 10 bases of the junction unmatched. The length of the CDR3 is 17 residues. Germline V gives CDR1 MNHNY, CDR2 SVGAGI (reference sequence). The CDR3 coding sequence is TGTGCCAGCAGTTACTCGTCCTGGGCGGGAGGGGCGAATGAGCAGTTCTTC. This codes for CASSYSSWAGGANEQFF.

V usage is TRBV9 and J usage is TRBJ2-1, with D unclear. With 0 bases removed from V and 0 bases from J, the gap between germline ends came to 7 bases. This CDR3 contains 15 residues. CDR1 is SGDLS and CDR2 is YYNGEE in the germline V gene. CDR3 region: CASSVGGNSYNEQFF. The CDR3 coding sequence is TGTGCCAGCAGCGTAGGAGGTAACTCCTACAATGAGCAGTTCTTC.

The chain links TRBV5-4 to TRBJ2-1, with 10 bases aligning to TRBD2. CDR1 is SGHNT and CDR2 is YYREEE in the germline V gene (reference sequence). Trimming at V came to 3 bases and at J to 9 bases, leaving 6 bases not matched to a gene. CDR3 size: 14 residues. CDR3 coding DNA: TGTGCCAGCAGCTGGGATCAGCGGGAGGGTGAGCAGTTCTTC. It translates to CASSWDQREGEQFF. Based on the CDR3 plus reference TRBV5-4 and TRBJ2-1, the full variable domain is ETGVTQSPTHLIKTRGQQVTLRCSSQSGHNTVSWYQQALGQGPQFIFQYYREEENGRGNFPPRFSGLQFPNYSSELNVNALELDDSALYLCASSWDQREGEQFFGPGTRLTVL.

The chain employs TRBV27 and TRBJ2-7; D call uncertain. CDR1 and CDR2 (germline): MNHEY, SMNVEV (reference sequence). Trimming left V 1 base short and J 7 bases short, with 11 bases between. The CDR3 runs to 13 residues. The CDR3 DNA reads as TGTGCCAGCAGTTTATGGCCCAACAATGAGCAGTACTTC. Its protein product is CASSLWPNNEQYF.